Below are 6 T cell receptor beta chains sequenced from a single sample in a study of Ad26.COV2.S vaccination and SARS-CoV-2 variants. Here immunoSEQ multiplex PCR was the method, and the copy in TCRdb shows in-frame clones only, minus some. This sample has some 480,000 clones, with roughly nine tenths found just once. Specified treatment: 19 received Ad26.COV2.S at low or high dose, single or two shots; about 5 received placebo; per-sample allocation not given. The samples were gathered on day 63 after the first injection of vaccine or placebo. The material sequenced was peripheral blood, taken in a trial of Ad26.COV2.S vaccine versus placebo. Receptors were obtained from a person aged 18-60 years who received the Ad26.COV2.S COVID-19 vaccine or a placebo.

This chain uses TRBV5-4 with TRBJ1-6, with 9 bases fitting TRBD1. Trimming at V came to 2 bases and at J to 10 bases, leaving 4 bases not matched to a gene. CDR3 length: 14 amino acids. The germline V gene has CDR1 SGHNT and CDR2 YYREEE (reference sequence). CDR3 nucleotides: TGTGCCAGCAGCTTCCCGGACAGGGGATCACCCCTCCACTTT. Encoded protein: CASSFPDRGSPLHF.

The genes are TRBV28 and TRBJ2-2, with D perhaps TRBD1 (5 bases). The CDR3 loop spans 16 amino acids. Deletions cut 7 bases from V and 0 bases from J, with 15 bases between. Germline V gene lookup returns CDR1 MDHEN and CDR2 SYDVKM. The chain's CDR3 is CASTFRGRANTGELFF. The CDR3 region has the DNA TGTGCCAGCACCTTCCGCGGCAGGGCGAACACCGGGGAGCTGTTTTTT. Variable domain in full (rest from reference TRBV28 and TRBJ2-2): DVKVTQSSRYLVKRTGEKVFLECVQDMDHENMFWYRQDPGLGLRLIYFSYDVKMKEKGDIPEGYSVSREKKERFSLILESASTNQTSMYLCASTFRGRANTGELFFGEGSRLTVL.

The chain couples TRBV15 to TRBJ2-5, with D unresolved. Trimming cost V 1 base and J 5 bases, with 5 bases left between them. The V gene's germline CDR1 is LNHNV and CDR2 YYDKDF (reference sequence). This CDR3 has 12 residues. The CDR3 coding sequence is TGTGCCACCAGCAGAGGATTGGAGACCCAGTACTTC. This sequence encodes CATSRGLETQYF.

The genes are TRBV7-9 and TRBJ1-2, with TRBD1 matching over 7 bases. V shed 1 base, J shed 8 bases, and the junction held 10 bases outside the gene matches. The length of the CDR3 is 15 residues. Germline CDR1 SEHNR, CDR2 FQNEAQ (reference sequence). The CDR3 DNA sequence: TGTGCCAGCAGCTTAGGACAGGGTTGGTTTTACGGCTACACCTTC. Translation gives CASSLGQGWFYGYTF. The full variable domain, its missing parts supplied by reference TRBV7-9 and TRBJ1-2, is DTGVSQNPRHKITKRGQNVTFRCDPISEHNRLYWYRQTLGQGPEFLTYFQNEAQLEKSRLLSDRFSAERPKGSFSTLEIQRTEQGDSAMYLCASSLGQGWFYGYTFGSGTRLTVV.

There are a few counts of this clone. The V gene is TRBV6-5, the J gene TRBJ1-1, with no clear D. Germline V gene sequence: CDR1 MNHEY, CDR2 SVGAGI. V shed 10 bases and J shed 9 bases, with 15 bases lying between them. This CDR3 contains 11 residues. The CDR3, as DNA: TGTGCCACTCATAACGGGGTGAAAGCTTTCTTT. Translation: CATHNGVKAFF.

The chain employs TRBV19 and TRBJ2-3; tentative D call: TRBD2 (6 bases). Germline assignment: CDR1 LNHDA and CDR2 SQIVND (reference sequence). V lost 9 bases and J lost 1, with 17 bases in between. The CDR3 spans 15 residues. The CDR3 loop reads CASKSIGGRTDTQYF. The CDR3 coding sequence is TGTGCCAGCAAGTCCATCGGGGGACGCACAGATACGCAGTATTTT.